The clone carrying this T cell receptor beta chain was detected only a few times. TCRdb passed the 5' RACE reads through MiXCR, listing each CDR3 protein once. The top ten hold approximately 0.52% of the sample, which has approximately 530,000 distinct CDR3 sequences, 20% to 25% seen once. Germline trimming cut 4 bases from V and 6 bases from J; bases unmatched to any gene: 6. Germline values: CDR1 SGHRS, CDR2 YFSETQ. This CDR3 is 14 amino acids long. This record comes from a study of identical twins. These data also featured in a second study, about yellow fever vaccine responses in identical twins.

The chain recombines TRBV5-1 with TRBJ2-1, with 8 bases matching TRBD2. The TCR sequence derives from a woman aged 18-29 years in good health. Sequenced: CD4+ T cells sorted from blood. The CDR3 region is CASSPLREGNEQFF. The CDR3 DNA reads TGCGCCAGCAGCCCCTTACGGGAGGGCAATGAGCAGTTCTTC.